These 17 T cell receptor beta chains were all obtained from the same sample, sequenced in a study of cytomegalovirus exposure and HLA in healthy donors. Amplification used 60 Vbeta primers and 13 Jbeta primers. Libraries were prepared by immunoSEQ multiplex PCR; TCRdb keeps only in-frame clonotypes and omits some of them. The top ten hold around 4.4% of the sample, which has about 140,000 clones, about four fifths seen once. Sample: PBMCs. These receptors were obtained from a middle-aged man in good health and CMV-seronegative.

The rearrangement links TRBV7-9 to TRBJ1-1, with 8 bases that match TRBD1. Germline V gives CDR1 SEHNR, CDR2 FQNEAQ (reference sequence). V was clipped by 5 bases and J by 3 bases; unmatched bases: 8. The CDR3 covers 15 residues. The CDR3 reads CASSTPDRADTEAFF. CDR3 bases: TGTGCCAGCAGCACTCCGGACAGGGCGGACACTGAAGCTTTCTTT. Supplemented by reference TRBV7-9 and TRBJ1-1, the full variable domain reads DTGVSQNPRHKITKRGQNVTFRCDPISEHNRLYWYRQTLGQGPEFLTYFQNEAQLEKSRLLSDRFSAERPKGSFSTLEIQRTEQGDSAMYLCASSTPDRADTEAFFGQGTRLTVV.

The chain is built from TRBV30 and TRBJ2-7; TRBD2 agrees at 10 bases. The germline gives CDR1 GTSNPN, CDR2 SVGIG (reference sequence). This CDR3 contains 13 residues. V was clipped by 3 bases and J by 4 bases; unmatched bases: 3. The CDR3 reads CAWSTSGAYEQYF. In DNA, the CDR3 is TGTGCCTGGAGCACTAGCGGGGCTTACGAGCAGTACTTC.

The gene calls are TRBV9 and TRBJ2-5; 10 bases are a match to TRBD2. CDR3 length equals 16 residues. Germline values: CDR1 SGDLS, CDR2 YYNGEE. The junction had 7 bases not matched to a gene; V was cut back by 0 bases and J by 5 bases. Here the CDR3 reads CASSVVGTSVGETQYF. The CDR3 DNA reads TGTGCCAGCAGCGTAGTTGGGACTAGCGTAGGGGAGACCCAGTACTTC. Together with reference TRBV9 and TRBJ2-5, the CDR3 gives the full variable domain: DSGVTQTPKHLITATGQRVTLRCSPRSGDLSVYWYQQSLDQGLQFLIQYYNGEERAKGNILERFSAQQFPDLHSELNLSSLELGDSALYFCASSVVGTSVGETQYFGPGTRLLVL.

This clone was seen more than once but under ten times. The chain recombines TRBV28 with TRBJ1-6, with 7 nucleotides matching TRBD1. The V gene end was trimmed by 6 bases and the J gene end by 7 bases; junction bases not matched to a gene: 9. CDR1 and CDR2 (germline): MDHEN, SYDVKM. The CDR3 loop spans 15 amino acids. As DNA, the CDR3 is TGTGCCAGCAGGGGAGCAGCAGGGGGGAATTCACCCCTCCACTTT. Translated, it gives CASRGAAGGNSPLHF.

The V and J genes are TRBV2 and TRBJ1-6, with a possible D match to TRBD1 (5 bases). CDR3 length: 13 residues. The germline V and J ends were trimmed by 11 bases and 6 bases, with 14 bases remaining between them. The germline V gene has CDR1 SNHLY and CDR2 FYNNEI. The CDR3 DNA reads as TGTGCCCCCGGGGGGGTCTCTAATTCACCCCTCCACTTT. Residues: CAPGGVSNSPLHF.

V is TRBV7-8 and J is TRBJ1-5, with D perhaps TRBD1 (5 bases). The ends were cut back, 1 base at V and 7 bases at J, with 5 bases in the middle. Germline-derived CDR1 and CDR2 are SGHVS and FQNEAQ. This CDR3 is built from 12 residues. CDR3 residues: CASSLGGQPQHF. CDR3 nucleotides: TGTGCCAGCAGCTTAGGGGGCCAGCCCCAGCATTTT.

The chain employs TRBV6-5 and TRBJ2-3; 9 bases fit TRBD2. The CDR3 sequence is 14 residues long. Germline loops: CDR1 MNHEY, CDR2 SVGAGI. Trimming cost V 7 bases and J 5 bases; bases outside gene matches: 7. CDR3 DNA sequence: TGTGCCAGCATCAAGCGGGGGGTTGGAGATACGCAGTATTTT. Translating gives CASIKRGVGDTQYF.

This clone showed up just a few times. The rearrangement uses TRBV5-1 and TRBJ1-3, with D uncertain. Germline assignment: CDR1 SGHRS and CDR2 YFSETQ. Trimming took off 1 base at V and 4 bases at J, with 9 bases between the two ends. The CDR3 spans 14 residues. As DNA, the CDR3 is TGCGCCAGCAGCTTGACAGACGGAGGAAACACCATATATTTT. Protein: CASSLTDGGNTIYF.

The DNA for the CDR3 is TGTGCCAGCAGAGGGACAGGGAAAAGGTACTACGAGCAGTACTTC. Amino acids: CASRGTGKRYYEQYF. The chain combines TRBV25-1 with TRBJ2-5, with 9 bases aligning to TRBD1. The DNA end lines up better with TRBJ2-7; the J call may be wrong. Germline loops: CDR1 MGHDK, CDR2 SYGVNS. CDR3 length: 15 amino acids.

This chain links TRBV5-1 with TRBJ1-2; 7 bases align to TRBD1. The germline gives CDR1 SGHRS, CDR2 YFSETQ. V shed 0 bases, J shed 4 bases, and the junction held 6 bases outside the gene matches. The CDR3 runs to 15 residues. CDR3 amino acids: CASSLEPAGGYGYTF. CDR3 coding DNA: TGCGCCAGCAGCTTGGAACCGGCAGGGGGCTATGGCTACACCTTC.

V gene TRBV30 combines with J gene TRBJ2-3, with TRBD2 matching 9 bases. Germline assignment: CDR1 GTSNPN and CDR2 SVGIG (reference sequence). The CDR3 totals 16 residues. V gave up 1 base and J gave up 0 bases; unmatched junction bases: 5. Written as DNA, the CDR3 is TGTGCCTGGAGTGGCGGGGGGGCCTCTAGCACAGATACGCAGTATTTT. Residues: CAWSGGGASSTDTQYF. The whole variable domain, remainder taken from reference TRBV30 and TRBJ2-3, is SQTIHQWPATLVQPVGSPLSLECTVEGTSNPNLYWYRQAAGRGLQLLFYSVGIGQISSEVPQNLSASRPQDRQFILSSKKLLLSDSGFYLCAWSGGGASSTDTQYFGPGTRLTVL.

The chain recombines TRBV15 with TRBJ1-4; the D is unclear. The CDR3 consists of 15 residues. Germline-derived CDR1 and CDR2 are LNHNV and YYDKDF (reference sequence). Trimming took off 0 bases at V and 4 bases at J, with 9 bases between the two ends. The CDR3 DNA reads TGTGCCACCAGCAGAGATCACAGTCTTAATGAAAAACTGTTTTTT. The encoded protein is CATSRDHSLNEKLFF.

V is TRBV9 and J is TRBJ2-7; D is undetermined. This CDR3 has 14 amino acids. V was cut by 0 bases and J by 3 bases, with 10 bases left in between. Per germline, CDR1 SGDLS and CDR2 YYNGEE. The CDR3 loop is CASSVGALYYEQYF. DNA of the CDR3: TGTGCCAGCAGCGTAGGGGCGCTATACTACGAGCAGTACTTC.

The chain couples TRBV28 to TRBJ2-6; perhaps TRBD1 as D (6 bases). Germline values: CDR1 MDHEN, CDR2 SYDVKM. The CDR3 runs 13 residues. Trimming took 5 bases from V and 9 from J, leaving 11 bases between them. CDR3 sequence reads: CASSQDSFNVLTF. In nucleotides, the CDR3 is TGTGCCAGCAGTCAGGACAGCTTCAACGTCCTGACTTTC. The full variable domain, completed using reference TRBV28 and TRBJ2-6, is DVKVTQSSRYLVKRTGEKVFLECVQDMDHENMFWYRQDPGLGLRLIYFSYDVKMKEKGDIPEGYSVSREKKERFSLILESASTNQTSMYLCASSQDSFNVLTFGAGSRLTVL.

In this sample, this clone turned up a few times. The chain recombines TRBV6-5 with TRBJ1-5, with 7 bases fitting TRBD1. CDR1 MNHEY and CDR2 SVGAGI come from the germline V gene. V lost 6 bases and J lost 0; bases outside the gene matches: 5. This CDR3 has 15 residues. The CDR3 DNA reads TGTGCCAGCAGACTGGGACAGTATAGCAATCAGCCCCAGCATTTT. This sequence encodes CASRLGQYSNQPQHF.

The chain carries TRBV27 and TRBJ1-3; TRBD1 is a possible D gene (5 bases). Looked up from germline, CDR1 is MNHEY and CDR2 is SMNVEV (reference sequence). V was cut by 7 bases and J by 0 bases, with 16 bases left in between. The CDR3 runs to 16 residues. Here the CDR3 reads CASTQLGGASGNTIYF. CDR3 DNA: TGTGCCAGCACCCAGCTTGGAGGGGCCTCTGGAAACACCATATATTTT.

The rearrangement uses TRBV12-5 and TRBJ1-2, with a possible D match to TRBD1 (5 bases). V lost 7 bases and J 2 bases, leaving 17 bases between the germline ends. Germline V gives CDR1 LGHNT, CDR2 FRNRAP. The CDR3 runs to 15 residues. The CDR3 DNA follows: TGTGCTAGTGTCGGGGGATCGACGGCGAACTATGGCTACACCTTC. Amino acid sequence: CASVGGSTANYGYTF.